This T cell receptor (beta chain) was obtained from a study of blood T cells in healthy people across ages. In the case of this clonotype: Its antigen is unknown.

A sample-barcoded 5' primer and a J-beta primer mix were used in a second PCR of about 7 to 12 cycles. A 12-random-nucleotide template-switch adaptor tagged each cDNA molecule. TCRdb re-called the 5' RACE reads through MiXCR, storing one row per CDR3 protein. The profile covers 800,000 to 1,300,000 distinct CDR3 sequences, with about 25% appearing a single time and about 0.69% taken by the ten largest. From germline, CDR1 is LNHDA and CDR2 SQIVND (reference sequence). The CDR3 sequence is 15 residues long. Trimming removed 6 bases from V and 3 bases from J, with 14 bases in between. Overall study findings and caveats: Unknown donor CMV status possibly confounded expanded clonotype changes. Higher naive T cell percentage went strongly together with higher TCR beta diversity.

The same specimen was also included in a second study, on T cells of mothers and their children. This second report adds: At a rate of around 1.6 ug per 15 ul, cDNA synthesis received all of the extracted RNA.

What was sequenced was blood. This TCR was sampled from a girl under 10 years old in good health. This chain uses TRBV19 with TRBJ2-2; D may be TRBD1 or TRBD2 (6 bases each). CDR3 nucleotide sequence: TGTGCCAGTAGATTGCTGGAGGGGGACACCGGGGAGCTGTTTTTT. Translating gives CASRLLEGDTGELFF.